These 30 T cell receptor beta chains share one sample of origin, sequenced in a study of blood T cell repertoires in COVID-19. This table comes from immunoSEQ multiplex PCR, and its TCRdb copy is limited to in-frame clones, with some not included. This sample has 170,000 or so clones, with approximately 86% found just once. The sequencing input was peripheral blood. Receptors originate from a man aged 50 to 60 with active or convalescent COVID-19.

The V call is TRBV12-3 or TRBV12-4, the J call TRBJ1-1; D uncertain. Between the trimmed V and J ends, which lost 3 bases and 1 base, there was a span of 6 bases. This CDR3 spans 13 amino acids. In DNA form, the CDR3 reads TGTGCCAGCAGTTTCTCCTCGAACACTGAAGCTTTCTTT. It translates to CASSFSSNTEAFF.

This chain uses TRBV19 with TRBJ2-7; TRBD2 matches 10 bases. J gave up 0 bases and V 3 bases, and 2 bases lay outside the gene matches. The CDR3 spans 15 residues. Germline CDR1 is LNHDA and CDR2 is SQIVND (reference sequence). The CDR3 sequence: CASSMGLASSYEQYF. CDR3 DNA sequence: TGTGCCAGTAGTATGGGACTAGCGAGCTCCTACGAGCAGTACTTC.

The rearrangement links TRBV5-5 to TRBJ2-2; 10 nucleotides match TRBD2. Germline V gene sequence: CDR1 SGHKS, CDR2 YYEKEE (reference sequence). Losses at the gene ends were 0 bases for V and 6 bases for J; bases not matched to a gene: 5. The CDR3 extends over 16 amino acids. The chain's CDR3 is CASSLVASGSAGELFF. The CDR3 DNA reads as TGTGCCAGCAGCTTGGTGGCTAGCGGGAGTGCCGGGGAGCTGTTTTTT.

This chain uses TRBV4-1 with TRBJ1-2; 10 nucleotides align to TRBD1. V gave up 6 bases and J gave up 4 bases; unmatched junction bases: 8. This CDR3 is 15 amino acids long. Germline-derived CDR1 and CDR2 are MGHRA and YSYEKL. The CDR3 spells CASSPGTGVGYGYTF. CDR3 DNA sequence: TGCGCCAGCAGTCCCGGGACAGGGGTTGGCTATGGCTACACCTTC.

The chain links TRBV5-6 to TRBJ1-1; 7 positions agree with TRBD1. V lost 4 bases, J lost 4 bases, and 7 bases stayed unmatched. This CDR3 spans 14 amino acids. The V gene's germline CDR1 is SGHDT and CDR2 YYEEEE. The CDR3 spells CASSAGTVFTEAFF. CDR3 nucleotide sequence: TGTGCCAGCAGCGCAGGGACAGTCTTCACTGAAGCTTTCTTT.

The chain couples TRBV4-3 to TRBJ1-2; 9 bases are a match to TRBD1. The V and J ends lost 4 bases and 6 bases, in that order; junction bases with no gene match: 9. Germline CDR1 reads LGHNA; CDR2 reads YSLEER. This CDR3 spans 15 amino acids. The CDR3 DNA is TGCGCCAGCAGCCCCGGACAGGGGTTGGTCCATGGCTACACCTTC. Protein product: CASSPGQGLVHGYTF.

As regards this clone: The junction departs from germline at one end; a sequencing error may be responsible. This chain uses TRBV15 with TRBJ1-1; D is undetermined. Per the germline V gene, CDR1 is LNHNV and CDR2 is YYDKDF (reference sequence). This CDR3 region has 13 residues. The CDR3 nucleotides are TGTGCCACCAGCGGAGGACTGAACGCTGAAGCTTTCTTT. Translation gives CATSGGLNAEAFF. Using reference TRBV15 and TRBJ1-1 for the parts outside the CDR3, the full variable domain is DAMVIQNPRYQVTQFGKPVTLSCSQTLNHNVMYWYQQKSSQAPKLLFHYYDKDFNNEADTPDNFQSRRPNTSFCFLDIRSPGLGDTAMYLCATSGGLNAEAFFGQGTRLTVV.

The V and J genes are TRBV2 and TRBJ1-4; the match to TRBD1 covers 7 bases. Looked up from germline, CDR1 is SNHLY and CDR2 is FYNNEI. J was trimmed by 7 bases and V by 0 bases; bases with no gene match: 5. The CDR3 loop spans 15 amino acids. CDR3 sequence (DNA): TGTGCCAGCAGTGAAGCCGGGACAGCATTTGAAAAACTGTTTTTT. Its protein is CASSEAGTAFEKLFF. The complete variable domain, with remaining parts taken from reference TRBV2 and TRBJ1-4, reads EPEVTQTPSHQVTQMGQEVILRCVPISNHLYFYWYRQILGQKVEFLVSFYNNEISEKSEIFDDQFSVERPDGSNFTLKIRSTKLEDSAMYFCASSEAGTAFEKLFFGSGTQLSVL.

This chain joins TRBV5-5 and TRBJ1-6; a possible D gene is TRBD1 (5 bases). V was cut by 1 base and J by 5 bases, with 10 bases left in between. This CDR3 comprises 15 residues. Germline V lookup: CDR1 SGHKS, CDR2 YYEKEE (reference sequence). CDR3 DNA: TGTGCCAGCAGCTTGTCGTCAGGGAATAATTCACCCCTCCACTTT. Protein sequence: CASSLSSGNNSPLHF. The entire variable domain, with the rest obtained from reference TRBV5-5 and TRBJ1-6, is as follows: DAGVTQSPTHLIKTRGQQVTLRCSPISGHKSVSWYQQVLGQGPQFIFQYYEKEERGRGNFPDRFSARQFPNYSSELNVNALLLGDSALYLCASSLSSGNNSPLHFGNGTRLTVT.

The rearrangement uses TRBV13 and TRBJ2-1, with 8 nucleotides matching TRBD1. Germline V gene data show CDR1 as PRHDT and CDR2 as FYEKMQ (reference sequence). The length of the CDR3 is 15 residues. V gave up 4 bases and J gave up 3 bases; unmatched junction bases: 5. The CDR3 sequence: CASSSRDRLYNEQFF. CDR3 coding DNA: TGTGCCAGCAGCTCCCGGGACAGGCTCTACAATGAGCAGTTCTTC.

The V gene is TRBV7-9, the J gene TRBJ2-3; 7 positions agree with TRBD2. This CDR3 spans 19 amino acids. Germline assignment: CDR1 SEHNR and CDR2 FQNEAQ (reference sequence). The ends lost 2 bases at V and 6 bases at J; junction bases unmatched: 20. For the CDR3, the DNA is TGTGCCAGCAGCTTATACCGAGAGGTAGGGACTAAGAGCATGGATACGCAGTATTTT. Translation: CASSLYREVGTKSMDTQYF.

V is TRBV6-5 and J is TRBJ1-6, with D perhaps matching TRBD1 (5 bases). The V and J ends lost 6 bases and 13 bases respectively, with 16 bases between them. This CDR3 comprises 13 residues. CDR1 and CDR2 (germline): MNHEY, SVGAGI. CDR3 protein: CASRQETLSPLHF. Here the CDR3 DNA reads TGTGCCAGCAGACAGGAGACCTTATCCCCCCTCCACTTT.

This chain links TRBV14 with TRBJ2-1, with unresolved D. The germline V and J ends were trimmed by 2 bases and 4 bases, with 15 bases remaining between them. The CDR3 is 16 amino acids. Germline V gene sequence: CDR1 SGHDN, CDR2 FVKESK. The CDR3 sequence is CASSQHDSHKYNEQFF. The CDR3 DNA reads TGTGCCAGCAGCCAACACGATAGCCACAAGTACAATGAGCAGTTCTTC.

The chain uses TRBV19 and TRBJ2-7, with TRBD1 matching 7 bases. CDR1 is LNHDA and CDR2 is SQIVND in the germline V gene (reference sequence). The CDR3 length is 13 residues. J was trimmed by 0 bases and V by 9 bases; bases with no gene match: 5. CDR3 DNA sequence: TGTGCCAGGCCGACAGGGACCTCCTACGAGCAGTACTTC. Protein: CARPTGTSYEQYF.

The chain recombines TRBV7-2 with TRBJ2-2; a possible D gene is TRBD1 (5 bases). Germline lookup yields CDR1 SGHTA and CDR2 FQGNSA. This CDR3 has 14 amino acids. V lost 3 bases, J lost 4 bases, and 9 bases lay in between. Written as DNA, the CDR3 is TGTGCCAGCAGCTTTTCACAGGTCACCGGGGAGCTGTTTTTT. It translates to CASSFSQVTGELFF.

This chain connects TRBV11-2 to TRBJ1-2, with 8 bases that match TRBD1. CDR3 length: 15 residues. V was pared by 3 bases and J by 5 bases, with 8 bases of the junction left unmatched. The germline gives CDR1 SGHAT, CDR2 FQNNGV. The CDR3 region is CASSLVQGARYGYTF. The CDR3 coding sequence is TGTGCCAGCAGCTTGGTCCAGGGGGCGCGTTATGGCTACACCTTC.

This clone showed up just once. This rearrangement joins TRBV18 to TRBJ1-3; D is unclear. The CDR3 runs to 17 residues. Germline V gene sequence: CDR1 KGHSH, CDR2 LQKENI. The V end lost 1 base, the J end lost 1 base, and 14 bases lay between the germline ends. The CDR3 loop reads CASSPQDFGNSGNTIYF. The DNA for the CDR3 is TGTGCCAGCTCACCACAGGACTTCGGGAATTCTGGAAACACCATATATTTT.

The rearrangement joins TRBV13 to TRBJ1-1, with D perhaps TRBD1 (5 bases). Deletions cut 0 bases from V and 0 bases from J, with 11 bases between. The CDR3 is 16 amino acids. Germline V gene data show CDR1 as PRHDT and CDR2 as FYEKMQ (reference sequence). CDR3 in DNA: TGTGCCAGCAGCTTAGGGGGCCGGGGGATGAACACTGAAGCTTTCTTT. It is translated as CASSLGGRGMNTEAFF. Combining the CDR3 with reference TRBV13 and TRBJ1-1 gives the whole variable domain AAGVIQSPRHLIKEKRETATLKCYPIPRHDTVYWYQQGPGQDPQFLISFYEKMQSDKGSIPDRFSAQQFSDYHSELNMSSLELGDSALYFCASSLGGRGMNTEAFFGQGTRLTVV.

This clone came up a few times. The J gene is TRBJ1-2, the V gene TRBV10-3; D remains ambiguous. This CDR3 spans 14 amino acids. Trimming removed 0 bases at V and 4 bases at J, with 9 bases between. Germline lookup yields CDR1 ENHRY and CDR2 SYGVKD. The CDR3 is CAISESTGFYGYTF. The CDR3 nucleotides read TGTGCCATCAGTGAGTCAACGGGGTTCTATGGCTACACCTTC.

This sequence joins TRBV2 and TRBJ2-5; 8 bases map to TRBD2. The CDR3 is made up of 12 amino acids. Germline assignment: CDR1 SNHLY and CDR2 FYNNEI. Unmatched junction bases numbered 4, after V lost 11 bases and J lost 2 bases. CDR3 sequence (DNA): TGTGCCGGCGGGGGGCTGCAAGAGACCCAGTACTTC. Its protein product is CAGGGLQETQYF.

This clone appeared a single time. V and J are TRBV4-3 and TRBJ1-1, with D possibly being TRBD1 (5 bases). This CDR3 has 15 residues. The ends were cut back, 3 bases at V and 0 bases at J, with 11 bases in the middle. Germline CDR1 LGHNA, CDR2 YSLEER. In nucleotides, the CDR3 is TGCGCCAGCAGCCACGACAGAGCCGTGAACACTGAAGCTTTCTTT. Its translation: CASSHDRAVNTEAFF.

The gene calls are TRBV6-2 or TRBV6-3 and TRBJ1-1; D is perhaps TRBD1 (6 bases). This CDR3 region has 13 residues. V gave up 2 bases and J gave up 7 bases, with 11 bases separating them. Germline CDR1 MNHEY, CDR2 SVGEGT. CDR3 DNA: TGTGCCAGCAGTTACGAGACAGGTATTGAAGCTTTCTTT. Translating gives CASSYETGIEAFF.

CDR3 sequence (DNA): TGTGCCAGCAGTTTTCCGGGACAGACCGAAGCTTTCTTT. Residues: CASSFPGQTEAFF. V usage is TRBV27 and J usage is TRBJ1-1; 7 positions agree with TRBD1. Germline loops: CDR1 MNHEY, CDR2 SMNVEV (reference sequence). The V gene end was trimmed by 3 bases and the J gene end by 8 bases; junction bases not matched to a gene: 6. This CDR3 comprises 13 residues.

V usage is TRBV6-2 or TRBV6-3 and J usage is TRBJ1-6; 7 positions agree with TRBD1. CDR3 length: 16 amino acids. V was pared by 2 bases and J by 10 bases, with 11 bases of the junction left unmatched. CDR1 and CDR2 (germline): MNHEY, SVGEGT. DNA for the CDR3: TGTGCCAGCAGTTACGGATCTACAGGGGTCCTGTCACCCCTCCACTTT. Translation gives CASSYGSTGVLSPLHF.

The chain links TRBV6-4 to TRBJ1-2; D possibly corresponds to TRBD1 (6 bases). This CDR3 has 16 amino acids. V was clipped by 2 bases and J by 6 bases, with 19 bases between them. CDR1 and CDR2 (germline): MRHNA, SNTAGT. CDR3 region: CASSDQVGGRINGYTF. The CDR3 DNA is TGTGCCAGCAGTGACCAAGTCGGGGGGCGCATCAATGGCTACACCTTC.

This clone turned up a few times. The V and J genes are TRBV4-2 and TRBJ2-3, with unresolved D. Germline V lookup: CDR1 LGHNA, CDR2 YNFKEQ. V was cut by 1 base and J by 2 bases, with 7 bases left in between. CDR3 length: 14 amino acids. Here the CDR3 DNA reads TGTGCCAGCAGCCAAGGACTTTACACAGATACGCAGTATTTT. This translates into CASSQGLYTDTQYF.

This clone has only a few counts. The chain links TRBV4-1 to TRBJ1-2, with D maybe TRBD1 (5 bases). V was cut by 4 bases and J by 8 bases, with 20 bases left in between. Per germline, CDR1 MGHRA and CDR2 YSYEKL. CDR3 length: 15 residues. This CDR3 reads CASSPINPGGGGYTF. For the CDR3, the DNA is TGCGCCAGCAGCCCAATCAACCCCGGTGGGGGGGGCTACACCTTC.

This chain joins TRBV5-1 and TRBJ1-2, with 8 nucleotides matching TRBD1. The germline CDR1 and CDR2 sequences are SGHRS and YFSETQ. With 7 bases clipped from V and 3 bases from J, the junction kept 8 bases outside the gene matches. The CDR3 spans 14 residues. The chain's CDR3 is CASVSGTGDYGYTF. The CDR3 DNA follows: TGCGCCAGCGTTTCAGGGACAGGCGACTATGGCTACACCTTC. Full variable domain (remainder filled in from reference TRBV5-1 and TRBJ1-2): KAGVTQTPRYLIKTRGQQVTLSCSPISGHRSVSWYQQTPGQGLQFLFEYFSETQRNKGNFPGRFSGRQFSNSRSEMNVSTLELGDSALYLCASVSGTGDYGYTFGSGTRLTVV.

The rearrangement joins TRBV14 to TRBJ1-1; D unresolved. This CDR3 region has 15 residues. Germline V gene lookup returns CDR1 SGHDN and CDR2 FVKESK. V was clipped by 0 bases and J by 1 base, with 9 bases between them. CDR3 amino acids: CASSQDRRENTEAFF. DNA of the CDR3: TGTGCCAGCAGCCAAGACAGGCGAGAGAACACTGAAGCTTTCTTT.

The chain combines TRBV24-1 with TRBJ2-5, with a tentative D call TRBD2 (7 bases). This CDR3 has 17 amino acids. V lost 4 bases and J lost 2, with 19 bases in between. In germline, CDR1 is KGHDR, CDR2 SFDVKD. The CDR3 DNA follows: TGTGCCACCAGTGAGAAGGTGGGGGGGGCTCGTCAAGAGACCCAGTACTTC. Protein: CATSEKVGGARQETQYF.